Listed below are T cell receptor beta chains from one sample, sequenced in a study of a mutant IDH1 vaccine in newly diagnosed glioma. The assay was immunoSEQ multiplex PCR, and TCRdb's table has in-frame clones only and misses some. Of some 50,000 clones listed, about 61% are singletons. Their target antigens are unknown. The source was peripheral blood mononuclear cells (PBMCs), collected from a glioma patient whose treatment included an IDH1 peptide vaccine. These receptors all stem from a man aged 35 to 55 with glioma. Some clones in this sample may be carry-over from other donors' samples. The CDR3 runs from the conserved cysteine through the conserved F or W. Fields, in order: clone size, V gene, D gene, J gene, CDR3 DNA, CDR3 protein. D genes are given only for firm matches. Clone size is stated in some rows and not others, as once, few, many or a class when expanded.

clone size: -
V gene: TRBV7-7
D gene: -
J gene: TRBJ2-2
CDR3 DNA: TGTGCCAGCAGCTTAAGTGCGGGGGAGCTGTTTTTT
CDR3 protein: CASSLSAGELFF

clone size: -
V gene: TRBV10-3
D gene: -
J gene: TRBJ1-5
CDR3 DNA: TGTGCCATCAGTCGGGACAGCAATCAGCCCCAGCATTTT
CDR3 protein: CAISRDSNQPQHF

clone size: -
V gene: TRBV9
D gene: -
J gene: TRBJ1-5
CDR3 DNA: TGTGCCAGCAGCGTAACAGGGAATAGCAATCAGCCCCAGCATTTT
CDR3 protein: CASSVTGNSNQPQHF

clone size: -
V gene: TRBV10-1
D gene: -
J gene: TRBJ2-7
CDR3 DNA: TGCGCCAGCGCATTCAGTCCGACACCGGGAGTCCACGAGCAGTACTTC
CDR3 protein: CASAFSPTPGVHEQYF

clone size: few
V gene: TRBV5-8
D gene: TRBD1
J gene: TRBJ1-2
CDR3 DNA: TGTGCCAGCAGCTTGGGGGTAGGGGGCGCGAGTGGCTACACCTTC
CDR3 protein: CASSLGVGGASGYTF

clone size: once
V gene: TRBV18
D gene: -
J gene: TRBJ1-4
CDR3 DNA: TGTGCCAGCTCACCAGGATCGGGGCGGGAAAAACTGTTTTTT
CDR3 protein: CASSPGSGREKLFF

clone size: -
V gene: TRBV6-1
D gene: -
J gene: TRBJ1-3
CDR3 DNA: TGTGCCAGCACAATGAGAGGAAACACCATATATTTT
CDR3 protein: CASTMRGNTIYF

clone size: -
V gene: TRBV19
D gene: -
J gene: TRBJ2-7
CDR3 DNA: TGTGCCAGTAGTGTCGGTTTAGGACCGCAGTACTTC
CDR3 protein: CASSVGLGPQYF

clone size: once
V gene: TRBV6-5
D gene: TRBD1
J gene: TRBJ1-1
CDR3 DNA: TGTGCCAGCAGCGTGTCGGGACAGGCTGTTGAAGCTTTCTTT
CDR3 protein: CASSVSGQAVEAFF

clone size: few
V gene: TRBV4-1
D gene: -
J gene: TRBJ1-2
CDR3 DNA: TGCGCCAGCAGCCTCCAGGCCGCTCGCGGCACCTTC
CDR3 protein: CASSLQAARGTF

clone size: -
V gene: TRBV5-5
D gene: -
J gene: TRBJ1-5
CDR3 DNA: TGTGCCAGCAGCCTATTGAGCAATCAGCCCCAGCATTTT
CDR3 protein: CASSLLSNQPQHF

clone size: -
V gene: TRBV19
D gene: -
J gene: TRBJ1-2
CDR3 DNA: TGTGCCAGTAGTGGGAACGGCTATGGCTACACCTTC
CDR3 protein: CASSGNGYGYTF

clone size: few
V gene: TRBV7-9
D gene: TRBD1
J gene: TRBJ1-4
CDR3 DNA: TGTGCCAGCAGCTCCTCTGGCAGGGGGCCAGAAAAACTGTTTTTT
CDR3 protein: CASSSSGRGPEKLFF

clone size: -
V gene: TRBV9
D gene: -
J gene: TRBJ1-4
CDR3 DNA: TGTGCCAGCAGCGTGAGCGGGGTGGGTGAAAAACTGTTTTTT
CDR3 protein: CASSVSGVGEKLFF

clone size: -
V gene: TRBV5-1
D gene: TRBD2
J gene: TRBJ2-1
CDR3 DNA: TGCGCCAGCAGCTTGGGCGGGGGAGCTTACAATGAGCAGTTCTTC
CDR3 protein: CASSLGGGAYNEQFF

clone size: -
V gene: TRBV18
D gene: TRBD1
J gene: TRBJ1-6
CDR3 DNA: TGTGCCTGCTCACCGAACAGGGGTGTTAATTCACCCCTCCACTTT
CDR3 protein: CACSPNRGVNSPLHF

clone size: -
V gene: TRBV10-3
D gene: TRBD2
J gene: TRBJ2-5
CDR3 DNA: TGTGCCATCAGTGAGGGTCTACTAGCGGGGGAAGAGACCCAGTACTTC
CDR3 protein: CAISEGLLAGEETQYF

clone size: once
V gene: TRBV19
D gene: -
J gene: TRBJ2-5
CDR3 DNA: TGTGCCAGTAGTCGGGGCGACAAACAAGAGACCCAGTACTTC
CDR3 protein: CASSRGDKQETQYF

clone size: few
V gene: TRBV27
D gene: -
J gene: TRBJ2-7
CDR3 DNA: TGTGCCAGCACCGTAGGACTCCCGAGGACCTACGAGCAGTACTTC
CDR3 protein: CASTVGLPRTYEQYF

clone size: -
V gene: TRBV25-1
D gene: -
J gene: TRBJ1-5
CDR3 DNA: TGTGCCAGCAGTGAATATAACCAGCACCAAAATAGCAATCAGCCCCAGCATTTT
CDR3 protein: CASSEYNQHQNSNQPQHF

clone size: -
V gene: TRBV30
D gene: -
J gene: TRBJ1-1
CDR3 DNA: TGTGCCTGGAGTGTTTATTGGGGGAACACTGAAGCTTTCTTT
CDR3 protein: CAWSVYWGNTEAFF

clone size: -
V gene: TRBV7-6
D gene: -
J gene: TRBJ1-4
CDR3 DNA: TGTGCCAGCAGCCCAGGGACCCCACGGATTAATGAAAAACTGTTTTTT
CDR3 protein: CASSPGTPRINEKLFF

clone size: -
V gene: TRBV4-1
D gene: TRBD1
J gene: TRBJ1-1
CDR3 DNA: TGCGCCAGCAGCCAAGCCCCCGCAGACAGGGTGAACACTGAAGCTTTCTTT
CDR3 protein: CASSQAPADRVNTEAFF

clone size: -
V gene: TRBV2
D gene: -
J gene: TRBJ2-7
CDR3 DNA: TGTGCCAGCAGGACTCCGGGCAGGGGAAGGTCCTACGAGCAGTACTTC
CDR3 protein: CASRTPGRGRSYEQYF

clone size: -
V gene: TRBV19
D gene: -
J gene: TRBJ1-1
CDR3 DNA: TGTGCCAGTAGGATACAGGGAGGGAACACTGAAGCTTTCTTT
CDR3 protein: CASRIQGGNTEAFF

clone size: -
V gene: TRBV5-6
D gene: -
J gene: TRBJ1-5
CDR3 DNA: TGTGCCAGCAGCTTTAACAGGGATCAGCCCCAGCATTTT
CDR3 protein: CASSFNRDQPQHF

clone size: -
V gene: TRBV4-2
D gene: -
J gene: TRBJ2-6
CDR3 DNA: TGTGCCAGCAGCCCCGGGGGCACTGGGGCCAACGTCCTGACTTTC
CDR3 protein: CASSPGGTGANVLTF

clone size: -
V gene: TRBV15
D gene: TRBD1
J gene: TRBJ2-1
CDR3 DNA: TGTGCCACCAGCAGAGGGGACAGGGCCTACAATGAGCAGTTCTTC
CDR3 protein: CATSRGDRAYNEQFF

clone size: -
V gene: TRBV9
D gene: -
J gene: TRBJ1-2
CDR3 DNA: TGTGCCAGCAGCGCCCTAAATCAGGGGAATGGCTACACCTTC
CDR3 protein: CASSALNQGNGYTF

clone size: once
V gene: TRBV6-1
D gene: TRBD1
J gene: TRBJ2-7
CDR3 DNA: TGTGCCAGCACTACAGGGGGTTGGTACGAGCAGTACTTC
CDR3 protein: CASTTGGWYEQYF

clone size: -
V gene: TRBV5-1
D gene: -
J gene: TRBJ1-5
CDR3 DNA: TGCGCCAGCAGCTTGGGGGCGGGGCAGCCCCAGCATTTT
CDR3 protein: CASSLGAGQPQHF

clone size: -
V gene: TRBV7-9
D gene: TRBD1
J gene: TRBJ2-2
CDR3 DNA: TGTGCCAGCAGCTTAGAGGGACAGGGGGCTTCGAACACCGGGGAGCTGTTTTTT
CDR3 protein: CASSLEGQGASNTGELFF

clone size: few
V gene: TRBV9
D gene: -
J gene: TRBJ1-1
CDR3 DNA: TGTGCCAGCAGCCCTTCCGGCGGCACGGGCACTGAAGCTTTCTTT
CDR3 protein: CASSPSGGTGTEAFF

clone size: -
V gene: TRBV19
D gene: -
J gene: TRBJ1-2
CDR3 DNA: TGTGCCAGTAGTATAGCGACAGGCCCCCTGTATGGCTACACCTTC
CDR3 protein: CASSIATGPLYGYTF

clone size: -
V gene: TRBV4-1
D gene: TRBD2
J gene: TRBJ2-2
CDR3 DNA: TGCGCCAGCAGGCGGGGATTTGCGGGAGTCACCGGGGAGCTGTTTTTT
CDR3 protein: CASRRGFAGVTGELFF

clone size: -
V gene: TRBV11-3
D gene: -
J gene: TRBJ1-1
CDR3 DNA: TGTGCCAGCAGCAAAACGGAGAACACTGAAGCTTTCTTT
CDR3 protein: CASSKTENTEAFF

clone size: few
V gene: TRBV7-6
D gene: TRBD1
J gene: TRBJ2-7
CDR3 DNA: TGTGCCAGCAGCTTGGGACAGGGTACCTACGAGCAGTACTTC
CDR3 protein: CASSLGQGTYEQYF

clone size: -
V gene: TRBV2
D gene: -
J gene: TRBJ1-1
CDR3 DNA: TGTGCCAGCACCCCAAGGTCGGGGATGAACACTGAAGCTTTCTTT
CDR3 protein: CASTPRSGMNTEAFF

clone size: -
V gene: TRBV10-3
D gene: -
J gene: TRBJ1-6
CDR3 DNA: TGTGCCATCAAAGAGGGCCTATGGAATTCACCCCTCCACTTT
CDR3 protein: CAIKEGLWNSPLHF

clone size: few
V gene: TRBV4-1
D gene: -
J gene: TRBJ1-3
CDR3 DNA: TGCGCCAGCAGCCGAGGGGGGACTGTTGCTGGAAACACCATATATTTT
CDR3 protein: CASSRGGTVAGNTIYF

clone size: -
V gene: TRBV29-1
D gene: -
J gene: TRBJ2-1
CDR3 DNA: TGCAGCGTTGAATCTGGGATCAATGAGCAGTTCTTC
CDR3 protein: CSVESGINEQFF

clone size: few
V gene: TRBV30
D gene: TRBD1
J gene: TRBJ1-2
CDR3 DNA: TGTGCCTGGAACCTACAGGGGAACTATGGCTACACCTTC
CDR3 protein: CAWNLQGNYGYTF

clone size: -
V gene: TRBV19
D gene: TRBD1
J gene: TRBJ2-2
CDR3 DNA: TGTGCCAGTAGTTTCCTGCAGGGGGTCGACGGGGAGCTGTTTTTT
CDR3 protein: CASSFLQGVDGELFF

clone size: few
V gene: TRBV7-2
D gene: -
J gene: TRBJ2-7
CDR3 DNA: TGTGCCAGCAGCTTATCTACGACTAGTGACTACGAGCAGTACTTC
CDR3 protein: CASSLSTTSDYEQYF

clone size: few
V gene: TRBV29-1
D gene: -
J gene: TRBJ1-1
CDR3 DNA: TGCAGCGCCGGACAGACTTTGGGGGCTGAAGCTTTCTTT
CDR3 protein: CSAGQTLGAEAFF

clone size: -
V gene: TRBV2
D gene: TRBD2
J gene: TRBJ2-7
CDR3 DNA: TGTGCCGGTTCTGAAGGGGAGGGAATTTACGAGCAGTACTTC
CDR3 protein: CAGSEGEGIYEQYF

clone size: -
V gene: TRBV4-2
D gene: TRBD1
J gene: TRBJ1-2
CDR3 DNA: TGTGCCAGCAGCCAGGAATCAGGGGGCCCAGGGGGCTACACCTTC
CDR3 protein: CASSQESGGPGGYTF

clone size: -
V gene: TRBV10-3
D gene: -
J gene: TRBJ2-2
CDR3 DNA: TGTGCCATCCCGGCGGGCGCGAACACCGGGGAGCTGTTTTTT
CDR3 protein: CAIPAGANTGELFF

clone size: few
V gene: TRBV12-5
D gene: -
J gene: TRBJ1-5
CDR3 DNA: TGTGCTAGTGGTACAGGGACTTATCAGCCCCAGCATTTT
CDR3 protein: CASGTGTYQPQHF

clone size: few
V gene: TRBV27
D gene: -
J gene: TRBJ2-7
CDR3 DNA: TGTGCCAGCAGTTTATCGCTCGCGAGTGCCTCCTACGAGCAGTACTTC
CDR3 protein: CASSLSLASASYEQYF